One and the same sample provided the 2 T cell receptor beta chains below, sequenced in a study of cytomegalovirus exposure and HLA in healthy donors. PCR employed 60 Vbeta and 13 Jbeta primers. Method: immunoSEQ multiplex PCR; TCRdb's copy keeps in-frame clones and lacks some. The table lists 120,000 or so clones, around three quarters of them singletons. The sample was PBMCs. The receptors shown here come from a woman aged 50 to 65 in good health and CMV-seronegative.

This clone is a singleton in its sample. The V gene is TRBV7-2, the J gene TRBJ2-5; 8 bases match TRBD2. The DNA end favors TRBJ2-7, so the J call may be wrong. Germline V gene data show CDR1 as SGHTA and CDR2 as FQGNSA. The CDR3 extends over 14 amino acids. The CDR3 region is CASRKAGGSYEQYF. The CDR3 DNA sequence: TGTGCCAGCAGGAAGGCGGGAGGATCCTACGAGCAGTACTTC.

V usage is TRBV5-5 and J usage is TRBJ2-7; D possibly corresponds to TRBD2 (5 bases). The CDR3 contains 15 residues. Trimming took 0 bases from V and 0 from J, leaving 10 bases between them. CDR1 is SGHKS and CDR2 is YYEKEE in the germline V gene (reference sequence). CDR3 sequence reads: CASSLAFGSSYEQYF. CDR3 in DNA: TGTGCCAGCAGCTTGGCCTTTGGGAGCTCCTACGAGCAGTACTTC.